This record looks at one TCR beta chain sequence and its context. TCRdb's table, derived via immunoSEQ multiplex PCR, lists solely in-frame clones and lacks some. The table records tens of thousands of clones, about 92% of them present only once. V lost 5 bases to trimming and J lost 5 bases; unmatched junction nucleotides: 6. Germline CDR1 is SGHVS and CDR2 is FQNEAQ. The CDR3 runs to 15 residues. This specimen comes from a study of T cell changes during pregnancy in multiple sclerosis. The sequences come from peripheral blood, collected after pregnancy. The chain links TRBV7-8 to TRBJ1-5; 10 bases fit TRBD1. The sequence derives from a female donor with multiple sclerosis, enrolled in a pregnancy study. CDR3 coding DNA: TGTGCCAGCAGCGCTAGGACAGGGGGTGATCAGCCCCAGCATTTT. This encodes CASSARTGGDQPQHF.